Shown below are 25 T cell receptor beta chains from a single sample sequenced in a study of blood T cell repertoires in COVID-19. This table comes from immunoSEQ multiplex PCR, and its TCRdb copy is limited to in-frame clones, with some not included. Of tens of thousands of clones in the sample, about 80% are singletons; the top ten hold under 50%. Sequenced input: peripheral blood. These receptors were obtained from an elderly man with active or convalescent COVID-19.

This chain joins TRBV5-4 and TRBJ1-1; 7 bases are a match to TRBD1. V lost 4 bases, J lost 4 bases, and 7 bases stayed unmatched. The length of the CDR3 is 14 residues. Germline V gene lookup returns CDR1 SGHNT and CDR2 YYREEE (reference sequence). CDR3 DNA: TGTGCCAGCAGCACAGGGGCCGGCGGCACTGAAGCTTTCTTT. This encodes CASSTGAGGTEAFF.

This clone was counted only a few times. As DNA, the CDR3 is TGTGCCAGCAGCTCGACACAGGGGGCGGGGAACATTCAGTACTTC. This encodes CASSSTQGAGNIQYF. The chain couples TRBV7-8 to TRBJ2-4, with 9 bases lining up with TRBD1. Trimming cost V 4 bases and J 7 bases; bases outside gene matches: 8. Germline lookup yields CDR1 SGHVS and CDR2 FQNEAQ. This CDR3 has 15 residues.

The chain carries TRBV28 and TRBJ2-7; 7 nucleotides line up with TRBD1. CDR3 length: 17 amino acids. CDR1 and CDR2 (germline): MDHEN, SYDVKM. V shed 4 bases and J 1 base; nucleotides not matched to a gene: 13. The CDR3 DNA reads as TGTGCCAGCAGTTCCAATATAGGGGGCTACCAATCCTACGAGCAGTACTTC. It encodes CASSSNIGGYQSYEQYF.

Only one count was recorded for this clone. The chain recombines TRBV5-1 with TRBJ1-2; a weak D match, TRBD1 (6 bases). The CDR3 is made up of 17 amino acids. Germline CDR1 reads SGHRS; CDR2 reads YFSETQ. Trimming took 4 bases from V and 6 from J, leaving 25 bases between them. The CDR3 region has the DNA TGCGCCAGCAGCGGGCGACAGGTTAGCTATATGTCGGATGGCTACACCTTC. Translation: CASSGRQVSYMSDGYTF.

This sequence joins TRBV28 and TRBJ2-7; maybe TRBD2 (5 bases). The CDR3 is 14 residues long. Trimming took off 7 bases at V and 0 bases at J, with 13 bases between the two ends. Germline V lookup: CDR1 MDHEN, CDR2 SYDVKM. The CDR3 nucleotides read TGTGCCAGCACCCCTGGAGGTCTCTCCTACGAGCAGTACTTC. As protein: CASTPGGLSYEQYF.

The chain uses TRBV11-2 and TRBJ2-5; 8 bases fit TRBD1. The CDR3 spans 13 residues. Germline V lookup: CDR1 SGHAT, CDR2 FQNNGV. Trimming removed 7 bases from V and 5 bases from J; junction bases left unmatched: 6. The CDR3, as DNA: TGTGCCAGCAATAAGGGGGACAGGGAGACCCAGTACTTC. Translation: CASNKGDRETQYF. Using reference TRBV11-2 and TRBJ2-5 for the parts outside the CDR3, the full variable domain is EAGVAQSPRYKIIEKRQSVAFWCNPISGHATLYWYQQILGQGPKLLIQFQNNGVVDDSQLPKDRFSAERLKGVDSTLKIQPAKLEDSAVYLCASNKGDRETQYFGPGTRLLVL.

This clone was picked up a small number of times. V usage is TRBV7-9 and J usage is TRBJ2-2; unclear D gene. CDR3 size: 14 residues. Trimming cost V 5 bases and J 5 bases, with 12 bases left between them. The germline V gene has CDR1 SEHNR and CDR2 FQNEAQ (reference sequence). The CDR3 DNA follows: TGTGCCAGCAGCCCCCGGAGCTATACCGGGGAGCTGTTTTTT. This translates into CASSPRSYTGELFF.

The rearrangement joins TRBV28 to TRBJ1-2; possible D gene TRBD1, 6 bases. The CDR3 consists of 15 residues. Per germline, CDR1 MDHEN and CDR2 SYDVKM. V was trimmed by 0 bases and J by 0 bases, leaving 8 bases between them. CDR3 in DNA: TGTGCCAGCAGTTTATGGGACAGACCTAACTATGGCTACACCTTC. Translating gives CASSLWDRPNYGYTF.

The gene calls are TRBV10-3 and TRBJ2-1, with TRBD1 matching 9 bases. Germline V lookup: CDR1 ENHRY, CDR2 SYGVKD. The CDR3 contains 15 residues. The junction had 10 bases not matched to a gene; V was cut back by 6 bases and J by 7 bases. CDR3 sequence reads: CAIRDDRGGGNEQFF. DNA for the CDR3: TGTGCCATCAGGGATGACAGGGGGGGAGGAAATGAGCAGTTCTTC.

The chain employs TRBV28 and TRBJ2-2, with 8 bases that match TRBD2. V shed 6 bases and J 3 bases; nucleotides not matched to a gene: 9. The CDR3 runs to 16 residues. Germline V gives CDR1 MDHEN, CDR2 SYDVKM. The CDR3: CASSSAGGWDTGELFF. CDR3 DNA: TGTGCCAGCAGCTCCGCGGGGGGCTGGGACACCGGGGAGCTGTTTTTT.

J is TRBJ1-5 and V is TRBV24-1, with 10 bases identical to TRBD1. Germline-derived CDR1 and CDR2 are KGHDR and SFDVKD. The V segment lost 10 bases and the J segment 4 bases; nucleotides outside the gene matches: 12. This CDR3 has 16 amino acids. In DNA form, the CDR3 reads TGTGCCACTAGGGGGATTCCGGGACAGGGGAATCAGCCCCAGCATTTT. This translates into CATRGIPGQGNQPQHF.

This clone was seen a few times. The chain links TRBV5-5 to TRBJ1-5; D uncertain. CDR3 length: 15 residues. V was shortened by 4 bases and J by 1 base, with 12 bases between the two germline ends. CDR1 is SGHKS and CDR2 is YYEKEE in the germline V gene (reference sequence). The CDR3 reads CASSPGRRSNQPQHF. The CDR3 DNA is TGTGCCAGCAGCCCCGGGAGGAGGAGCAATCAGCCCCAGCATTTT. Full variable domain (remainder filled in from reference TRBV5-5 and TRBJ1-5): DAGVTQSPTHLIKTRGQQVTLRCSPISGHKSVSWYQQVLGQGPQFIFQYYEKEERGRGNFPDRFSARQFPNYSSELNVNALLLGDSALYLCASSPGRRSNQPQHFGDGTRLSIL.

This clone appeared a few times. V usage is TRBV6-1 and J usage is TRBJ2-7; no clear D gene. Trimming removed 2 bases at V and 0 bases at J, with 5 bases between. This CDR3 has 13 residues. CDR1 is MNHNS, CDR2 SASEGT, per germline. The CDR3 protein is CASSEWSSYEQYF. CDR3 sequence (DNA): TGTGCCAGCAGTGAATGGAGCTCCTACGAGCAGTACTTC.

The V gene is TRBV7-2, the J gene TRBJ2-7; D possibly corresponds to TRBD2 (6 bases). V was cut by 4 bases and J by 11 bases, with 18 bases left in between. CDR3 length: 13 amino acids. CDR1 and CDR2 (germline): SGHTA, FQGNSA. CDR3 protein: CASSSGLKTEKYF. CDR3 DNA sequence: TGTGCCAGCAGCTCGGGACTCAAAACGGAAAAGTACTTC.

V usage is TRBV4-3 and J usage is TRBJ2-2, with a possible D match to TRBD1 (6 bases). The CDR3 extends over 18 amino acids. Looked up from germline, CDR1 is LGHNA and CDR2 is YSLEER. V was clipped by 0 bases and J by 8 bases, with 22 bases between them. The CDR3 loop reads CASSQDNPRATGRGELFF. The DNA for the CDR3 is TGCGCCAGCAGCCAAGATAACCCCCGTGCCACAGGGCGTGGGGAGCTGTTTTTT.

The chain couples TRBV7-3 to TRBJ2-1; TRBD1 is a possible D gene (6 bases). Trimming pared 4 bases from V and 4 bases from J, leaving 11 bases between. The CDR3 spans 14 residues. CDR1 is SGHTA and CDR2 is FQGTGA in the germline V gene. The CDR3 is CASSSHRDYNEQFF. The CDR3 DNA sequence: TGTGCCAGCAGCTCACACAGGGATTACAATGAGCAGTTCTTC.

CDR3 bases: TGTGCCAGCAGTACAGAGTACCAAGAGACCCAGTACTTC. Translated, it gives CASSTEYQETQYF. This chain connects TRBV2 to TRBJ2-5; D is uncertain. This CDR3 is built from 13 residues. With 5 bases removed from V and 0 bases from J, the gap between germline ends came to 7 bases. Germline CDR1 reads SNHLY; CDR2 reads FYNNEI.

Only a few counts were recorded for this clone. This chain links TRBV6-1 with TRBJ2-1; D ambiguous. This CDR3 comprises 15 residues. Per germline, CDR1 MNHNS and CDR2 SASEGT. Trimming took 1 base from V and 6 from J, leaving 13 bases between them. This CDR3 is CASSEDPLFVNEQFF. CDR3 in DNA: TGTGCCAGCAGTGAAGATCCCCTATTTGTCAATGAGCAGTTCTTC.

This chain uses TRBV4-3 with TRBJ2-7; D may be TRBD1 (5 bases). V was pared by 4 bases and J by 2 bases, with 24 bases between. This CDR3 is 18 amino acids long. CDR1 LGHNA and CDR2 YSLEER come from the germline V gene. CDR3 loop: CASSPERYPGLEAYEQYF. CDR3 bases: TGCGCCAGCAGCCCAGAGAGGTATCCAGGGTTAGAAGCCTACGAGCAGTACTTC.

V usage is TRBV6-5 and J usage is TRBJ2-2, with D tentatively TRBD2 (6 bases). The length of the CDR3 is 15 residues. The germline gives CDR1 MNHEY, CDR2 SVGAGI. V was clipped by 7 bases and J by 4 bases, with 16 bases between them. The CDR3 coding sequence is TGTGCCAGCACCCGGTCGGGGGTTCCCACCGGGGAGCTGTTTTTT. Its protein product is CASTRSGVPTGELFF.

The chain employs TRBV5-1 and TRBJ1-2; 10 positions agree with TRBD1. J gave up 1 base and V 5 bases, and 2 bases lay outside the gene matches. The CDR3 has 14 residues. In germline, CDR1 is SGHRS, CDR2 YFSETQ. CDR3 residues: CASRGTGDNYGYTF. CDR3 in DNA: TGCGCCAGCAGAGGGACAGGGGATAACTATGGCTACACCTTC.

The rearrangement joins TRBV7-9 to TRBJ2-1; 11 positions match TRBD2. Trimming took 4 bases from V and 9 from J; bases not matched to a gene: 14. This CDR3 is built from 17 residues. Germline lookup yields CDR1 SEHNR and CDR2 FQNEAQ (reference sequence). CDR3 DNA sequence: TGTGCCAGCAGCTCCTTGACTAGCGGGGCTAATTTTGGTGAGCAGTTCTTC. Translated: CASSSLTSGANFGEQFF.

The chain has TRBV4-3 and TRBJ2-3; 8 bases line up with TRBD2. Germline trimming cut 1 base from V and 0 bases from J; bases unmatched to any gene: 3. The length of the CDR3 is 16 residues. Germline V gives CDR1 LGHNA, CDR2 YSLEER. The CDR3 loop is CASSQALAGSTDTQYF. CDR3 DNA: TGCGCCAGCAGCCAAGCTTTAGCGGGGAGCACAGATACGCAGTATTTT.

V and J are TRBV29-1 and TRBJ1-1; 9 positions match TRBD1. J lost 4 bases, V lost 3 bases, and 6 bases had no gene match. Germline V gene lookup returns CDR1 SQVTM and CDR2 ANQGSEA. The CDR3 is 14 residues long. The CDR3 loop is CSVEGQGRGTEAFF. CDR3 DNA sequence: TGCAGCGTTGAGGGACAGGGTAGGGGCACTGAAGCTTTCTTT. The complete variable domain, with remaining parts taken from reference TRBV29-1 and TRBJ1-1, reads SAVISQKPSRDICQRGTSLTIQCQVDSQVTMMFWYRQQPGQSLTLIATANQGSEATYESGFVIDKFPISRPNLTFSTLTVSNMSPEDSSIYLCSVEGQGRGTEAFFGQGTRLTVV.

The J gene is TRBJ1-5, the V gene TRBV19; 7 bases are shared with TRBD1. The germline CDR1 and CDR2 sequences are LNHDA and SQIVND (reference sequence). The CDR3 runs to 16 residues. Trimming cost V 8 bases and J 5 bases; bases outside gene matches: 15. This chain's CDR3 is CASLAFGTALDQPQHF. CDR3 coding DNA: TGTGCCAGTCTAGCGTTCGGGACAGCCTTAGATCAGCCCCAGCATTTT.